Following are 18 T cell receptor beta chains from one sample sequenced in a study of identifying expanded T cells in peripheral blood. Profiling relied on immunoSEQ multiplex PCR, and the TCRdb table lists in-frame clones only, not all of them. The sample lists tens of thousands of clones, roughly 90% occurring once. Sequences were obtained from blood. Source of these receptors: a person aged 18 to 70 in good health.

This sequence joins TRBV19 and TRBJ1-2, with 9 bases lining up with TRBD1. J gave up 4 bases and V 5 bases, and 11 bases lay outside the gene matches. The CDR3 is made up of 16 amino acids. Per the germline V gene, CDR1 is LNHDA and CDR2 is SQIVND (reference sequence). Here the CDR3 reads CASSSNGGQGSYGYTF. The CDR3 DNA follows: TGTGCCAGTAGTTCCAACGGGGGACAGGGTTCCTATGGCTACACCTTC.

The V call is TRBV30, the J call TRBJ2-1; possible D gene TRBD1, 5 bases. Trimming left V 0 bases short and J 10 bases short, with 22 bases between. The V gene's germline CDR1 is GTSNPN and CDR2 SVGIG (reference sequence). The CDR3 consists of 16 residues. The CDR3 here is CAWSVRSVGPAGEQFF. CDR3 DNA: TGTGCCTGGAGTGTACGCTCTGTGGGCCCGGCAGGGGAGCAGTTCTTC.

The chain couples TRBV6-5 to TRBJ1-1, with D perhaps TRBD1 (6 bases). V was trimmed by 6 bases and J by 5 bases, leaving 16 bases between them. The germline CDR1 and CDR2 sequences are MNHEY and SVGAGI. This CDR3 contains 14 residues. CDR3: CASRVGQTATEAFF. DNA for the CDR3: TGTGCCAGCAGAGTCGGACAGACGGCGACTGAAGCTTTCTTT.

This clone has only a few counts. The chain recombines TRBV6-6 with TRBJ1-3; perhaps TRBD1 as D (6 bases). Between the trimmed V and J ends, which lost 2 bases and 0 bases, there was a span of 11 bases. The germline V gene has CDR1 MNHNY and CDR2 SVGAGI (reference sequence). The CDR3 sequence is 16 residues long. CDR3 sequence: CASSYKRQVSGNTIYF. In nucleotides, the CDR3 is TGTGCCAGCAGTTACAAAAGACAGGTCTCTGGAAACACCATATATTTT.

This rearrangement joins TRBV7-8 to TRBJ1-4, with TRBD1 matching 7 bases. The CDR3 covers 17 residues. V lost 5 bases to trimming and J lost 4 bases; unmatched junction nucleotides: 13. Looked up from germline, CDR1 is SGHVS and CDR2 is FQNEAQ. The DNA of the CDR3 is TGTGCCAGCAGCCGCAACCGCCAGGGACAGTATAATGAAAAACTGTTTTTT. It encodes CASSRNRQGQYNEKLFF.

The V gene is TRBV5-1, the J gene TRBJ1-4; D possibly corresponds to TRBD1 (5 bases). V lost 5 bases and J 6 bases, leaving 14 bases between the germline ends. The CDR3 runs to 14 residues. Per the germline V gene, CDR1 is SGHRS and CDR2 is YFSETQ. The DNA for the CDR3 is TGCGCCAGCAGAGGGGTAGGGATTGATGAAAAACTGTTTTTT. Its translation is CASRGVGIDEKLFF.

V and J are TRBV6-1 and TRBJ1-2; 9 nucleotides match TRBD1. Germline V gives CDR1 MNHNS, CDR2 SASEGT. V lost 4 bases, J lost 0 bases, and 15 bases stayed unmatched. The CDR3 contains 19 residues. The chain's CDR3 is CASSAGTGLLQVANYGYTF. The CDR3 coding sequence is TGTGCCAGCAGTGCCGGGACAGGGTTGCTACAAGTCGCTAACTATGGCTACACCTTC.

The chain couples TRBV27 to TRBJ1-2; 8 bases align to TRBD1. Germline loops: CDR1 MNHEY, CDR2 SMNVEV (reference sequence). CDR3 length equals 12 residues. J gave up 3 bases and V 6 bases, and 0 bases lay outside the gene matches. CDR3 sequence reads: CASRTGDYGYTF. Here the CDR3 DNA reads TGTGCCAGCAGGACAGGGGACTATGGCTACACCTTC.

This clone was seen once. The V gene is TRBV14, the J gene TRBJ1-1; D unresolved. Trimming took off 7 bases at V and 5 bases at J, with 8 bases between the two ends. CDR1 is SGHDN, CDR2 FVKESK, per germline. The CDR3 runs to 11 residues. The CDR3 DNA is TGTGCCAGCACCCCGGCAACTGAAGCTTTCTTT. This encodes CASTPATEAFF.

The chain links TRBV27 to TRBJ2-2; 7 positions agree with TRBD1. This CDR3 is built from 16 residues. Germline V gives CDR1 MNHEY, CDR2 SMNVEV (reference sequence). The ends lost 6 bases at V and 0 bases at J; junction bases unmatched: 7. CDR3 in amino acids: CASRKTGTANTGELFF. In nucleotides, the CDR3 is TGTGCCAGCAGGAAAACCGGGACAGCGAACACCGGGGAGCTGTTTTTT.

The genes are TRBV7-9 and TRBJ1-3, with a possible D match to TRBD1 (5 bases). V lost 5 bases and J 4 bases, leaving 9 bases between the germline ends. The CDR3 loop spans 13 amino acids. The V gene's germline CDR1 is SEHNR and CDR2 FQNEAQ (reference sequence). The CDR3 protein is CASSVGEGNTIYF. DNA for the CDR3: TGTGCCAGCAGCGTGGGGGAAGGAAACACCATATATTTT.

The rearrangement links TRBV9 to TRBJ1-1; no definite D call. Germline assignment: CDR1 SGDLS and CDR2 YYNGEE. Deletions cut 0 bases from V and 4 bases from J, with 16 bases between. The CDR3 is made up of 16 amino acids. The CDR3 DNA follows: TGTGCCAGCAGCGTAGACCCCGCACGGGGTCGCACTGAAGCTTTCTTT. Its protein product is CASSVDPARGRTEAFF.

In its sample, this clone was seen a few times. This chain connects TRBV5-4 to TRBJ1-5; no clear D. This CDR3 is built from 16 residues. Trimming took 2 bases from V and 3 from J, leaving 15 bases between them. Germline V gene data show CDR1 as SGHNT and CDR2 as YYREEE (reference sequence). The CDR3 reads CASSFGGGGPNQPQHF. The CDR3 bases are TGTGCCAGCAGCTTTGGTGGAGGCGGCCCCAATCAGCCCCAGCATTTT.

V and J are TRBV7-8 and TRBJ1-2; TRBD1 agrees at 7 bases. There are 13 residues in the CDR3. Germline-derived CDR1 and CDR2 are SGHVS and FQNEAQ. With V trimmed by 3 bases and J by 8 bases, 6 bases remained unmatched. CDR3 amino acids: CASSFTGVGGYTF. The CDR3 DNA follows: TGTGCCAGCAGCTTTACAGGGGTTGGAGGCTACACCTTC. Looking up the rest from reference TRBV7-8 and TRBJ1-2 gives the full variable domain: GAGVSQSPRYKVAKRGQDVALRCDPISGHVSLFWYQQALGQGPEFLTYFQNEAQLDKSGLPSDRFFAERPEGSVSTLKIQRTQQEDSAVYLCASSFTGVGGYTFGSGTRLTVV.

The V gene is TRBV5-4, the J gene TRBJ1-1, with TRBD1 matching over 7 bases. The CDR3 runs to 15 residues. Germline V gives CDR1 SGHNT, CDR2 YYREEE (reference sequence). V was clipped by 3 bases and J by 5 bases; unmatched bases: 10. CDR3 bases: TGTGCCAGCAGCTCAATACAGGGGAAGGGGACTGAAGCTTTCTTT. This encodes CASSSIQGKGTEAFF.

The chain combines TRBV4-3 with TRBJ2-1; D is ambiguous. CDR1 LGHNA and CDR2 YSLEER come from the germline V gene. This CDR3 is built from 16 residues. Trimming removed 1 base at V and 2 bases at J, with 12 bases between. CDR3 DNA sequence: TGCGCCAGCAGCCAAGCAGGCGGTCTCACCTACAATGAGCAGTTCTTC. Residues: CASSQAGGLTYNEQFF.

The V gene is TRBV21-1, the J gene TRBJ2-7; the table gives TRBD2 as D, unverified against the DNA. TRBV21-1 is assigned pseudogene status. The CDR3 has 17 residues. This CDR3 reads CASSTRRTSGGSYEQYF. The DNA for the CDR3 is TGTGCCAGCAGCACCCGCCGGACTAGCGGGGGTTCCTACGAGCAGTACTTC.

CDR3: CASSRGFPSEQYF. The CDR3 bases are TGTGCCAGCAGTCGGGGGTTCCCTTCCGAGCAGTACTTC. V is TRBV25-1 and J is TRBJ2-7; tentatively, D is TRBD2 (6 bases). The V and J ends lost 5 bases and 6 bases respectively, with 14 bases between them. CDR1 and CDR2 (germline): MGHDK, SYGVNS. CDR3 length: 13 amino acids.